This TCR beta chain came from a study of blood T cell repertoires in COVID-19. Across the whole study: Specimens from acute and convalescent COVID-19 originated in the United States, Italy and Spain.

Trimming left V 0 bases short and J 2 bases short, with 13 bases between. Germline assignment: CDR1 KGHSH and CDR2 LQKENI. The CDR3 is 16 residues long. Seattle's enrolled individuals joined amid active infection and were then monitored longitudinally. Repertoires were generated with immunoSEQ multiplex PCR, while TCRdb's copy carries only in-frame clones and drops some. The repertoire has fewer than 600,000 clones, 75% to 90% of them found once; the top ten carry 0.7% to 1%. This clonotype originated in a man between 18 and 35 years old with COVID-19, enrolled during active disease. The source material was peripheral blood. The rearrangement links TRBV18 to TRBJ2-5; D might be TRBD2 (6 bases). The CDR3 sequence is CASSPPRLGSQETQYF. The CDR3 bases are TGTGCCAGCTCACCACCGCGACTAGGGAGTCAAGAGACCCAGTACTTC.